A single sample gave rise to the 18 T cell receptor beta chains below, sequenced in a study of T cell responses to AZD1222 COVID-19 vaccine. Sequencing used immunoSEQ multiplex PCR; TCRdb keeps in-frame clones, though not all of them. The table has about 100,000 clones, approximately 90% seen once; the top ten hold approximately 1.2%. The sample was peripheral blood, taken on day 0 of AZD1222 vaccination. Source of these receptors: an adult in good health.

This rearrangement joins TRBV5-1 to TRBJ2-3; D ambiguous. V was trimmed by 0 bases and J by 5 bases, leaving 10 bases between them. Germline lookup yields CDR1 SGHRS and CDR2 YFSETQ. The CDR3 length is 14 residues. DNA of the CDR3: TGCGCCAGCAGCTTGGCCATCACGGGAGATACGCAGTATTTT. Translation: CASSLAITGDTQYF.

This clone was seen a handful of times. The chain has TRBV3-1 (or the pseudogene TRBV3-2) and TRBJ1-3; TRBD1 matches at 9 bases. The germline V gene has CDR1 LGHDT and CDR2 YNNKEL (reference sequence). V dropped 1 base and J dropped 1; count of bases not matched to a gene: 5. The CDR3 runs to 17 residues. The CDR3 here is CASSQVATGGSGNTIYF. In DNA, the CDR3 is TGTGCCAGCAGCCAAGTAGCGACAGGGGGTTCTGGAAACACCATATATTTT.

The chain is built from TRBV19 and TRBJ1-1; D gene ambiguous. Trimming took off 1 base at V and 1 base at J, with 7 bases between the two ends. This CDR3 contains 14 residues. CDR1 and CDR2 from the germline V gene are LNHDA and SQIVND (reference sequence). The CDR3 region is CASSIVGGNTEAFF. In DNA form, the CDR3 reads TGTGCCAGTAGTATAGTCGGAGGGAACACTGAAGCTTTCTTT.

V is TRBV4-1 and J is TRBJ2-7; 7 positions match TRBD2. The germline CDR1 and CDR2 sequences are MGHRA and YSYEKL. This CDR3 has 14 residues. After removal of 3 bases from V and 1 base from J, the junction contained 3 bases not matched to a gene. The CDR3 region is CASSHAGVSYEQYF. The CDR3 DNA sequence: TGCGCCAGCAGCCACGCGGGGGTTTCCTACGAGCAGTACTTC.

The genes are TRBV27 and TRBJ1-2, with D uncertain. This CDR3 has 12 amino acids. The germline V and J ends were trimmed by 7 bases and 4 bases, with 10 bases remaining between them. From germline, CDR1 is MNHEY and CDR2 SMNVEV (reference sequence). DNA for the CDR3: TGTGCCAGCACCGACGGGAGCTATGGCTACACCTTC. It codes for CASTDGSYGYTF.

This sequence joins TRBV15 and TRBJ1-5; D gene uncertain. V lost 5 bases and J lost 2, with 10 bases in between. CDR3 length: 14 amino acids. Germline CDR1 is LNHNV and CDR2 is YYDKDF (reference sequence). The CDR3 bases are TGTGCCACCAGCGAGGGCATGGGCAATCAGCCCCAGCATTTT. Protein sequence: CATSEGMGNQPQHF.

Points on this clone: The same CDR3 can be traced to other DNA sequences in this sample. The chain is built from TRBV9 and TRBJ1-5; unclear D gene. Germline assignment: CDR1 SGDLS and CDR2 YYNGEE. Between the trimmed V and J ends, which lost 3 bases and 2 bases, there was a span of 6 bases. The CDR3 extends over 13 amino acids. CDR3 in DNA: TGTGCCAGCAGCGCTGATGGCAATCAGCCCCAGCATTTT. Translated: CASSADGNQPQHF.

The J gene is TRBJ2-7, the V gene TRBV6-5, with TRBD2 identical over 8 bases. CDR3 length equals 13 residues. CDR1 and CDR2 (germline): MNHEY, SVGAGI. With 5 bases clipped from V and 3 bases from J, the junction kept 3 bases outside the gene matches. CDR3 region: CASSKAGGYEQYF. The DNA for the CDR3 is TGTGCCAGCAGTAAGGCGGGGGGCTACGAGCAGTACTTC.

This sequence joins TRBV6-5 and TRBJ1-1; D may be TRBD1 (6 bases). Germline V gene sequence: CDR1 MNHEY, CDR2 SVGAGI. Trimming removed 6 bases from V and 1 base from J, with 9 bases in between. The CDR3 is 13 amino acids. The CDR3 DNA is TGTGCCAGCAGGTACAGGGAGAACACTGAAGCTTTCTTT. Its translation is CASRYRENTEAFF.

The J gene is TRBJ1-1, the V gene TRBV30; 10 nucleotides align to TRBD1. V lost 3 bases to trimming and J lost 2 bases; unmatched junction nucleotides: 21. There are 20 residues in the CDR3. Germline assignment: CDR1 GTSNPN and CDR2 SVGIG (reference sequence). This chain's CDR3 is CAWRKKDRGRAENPNTEAFF. The CDR3 coding sequence is TGTGCCTGGAGAAAGAAAGACAGGGGGCGGGCTGAGAATCCTAACACTGAAGCTTTCTTT.

In the case of this clone: Other DNA sequences in this specimen translate into the identical CDR3. The chain links TRBV18 to TRBJ2-7; TRBD1 matches 9 bases. Looked up from germline, CDR1 is KGHSH and CDR2 is LQKENI. The CDR3 covers 15 residues. Trimming removed 3 bases from V and 2 bases from J; junction bases left unmatched: 5. The CDR3 loop reads CASSPSGQGAYEQYF. The CDR3 DNA is TGTGCCAGCTCACCGTCGGGACAGGGAGCCTACGAGCAGTACTTC.

The J gene is TRBJ2-3, the V gene TRBV4-1, with 7 bases lining up with TRBD2. Germline V lookup: CDR1 MGHRA, CDR2 YSYEKL. Losses at the gene ends were 0 bases for V and 5 bases for J; bases not matched to a gene: 11. CDR3 length equals 17 residues. DNA of the CDR3: TGCGCCAGCAGCCAAGATCGGGAGGCGGGCCGGGGAGATACGCAGTATTTT. Translated: CASSQDREAGRGDTQYF.

This chain links TRBV6-5 with TRBJ2-1; no reliable D call. The CDR3 is 14 amino acids. Germline CDR1 is MNHEY and CDR2 is SVGAGI. V was pared by 0 bases and J by 5 bases, with 8 bases between. The CDR3 coding sequence is TGTGCCAGCAGTTACTCGAGTAGGGACAATGAGCAGTTCTTC. Translating it yields CASSYSSRDNEQFF.

This sequence joins TRBV28 and TRBJ1-2; D possibly corresponds to TRBD1 (5 bases). This CDR3 has 17 amino acids. Trimming removed 8 bases from V and 4 bases from J, with 26 bases in between. CDR1 and CDR2 (germline): MDHEN, SYDVKM. Here the CDR3 reads CASRGTAPEYPSYGYTF. The DNA of the CDR3 is TGTGCCAGCCGAGGGACGGCTCCTGAATACCCCTCCTATGGCTACACCTTC.

The rearrangement links TRBV18 to TRBJ1-1; D possibly corresponds to TRBD1 (5 bases). The V gene's germline CDR1 is KGHSH and CDR2 LQKENI. The CDR3 totals 14 residues. Trimming took off 5 bases at V and 1 base at J, with 11 bases between the two ends. The CDR3 loop reads CASSATVPNTEAFF. DNA of the CDR3: TGTGCCAGCTCAGCGACAGTTCCGAACACTGAAGCTTTCTTT.

J is TRBJ1-5 and V is TRBV5-3, with 9 bases fitting TRBD1. TRBV5-3 is assigned to the ORF class and has an uncertain function. The ends lost 1 base at V and 3 bases at J; junction bases unmatched: 14. The CDR3 consists of 19 residues. The CDR3 region has the DNA TGTGCCAGAAGCTTGCGCGGGACAGGGCCTGAACGTCCCAATCAGCCCCAGCATTTT. Protein sequence: CARSLRGTGPERPNQPQHF.

A note on this clone: In the same sample, other DNA sequences code for this CDR3. This chain joins TRBV9 and TRBJ2-3; D is unresolved. This CDR3 region has 14 residues. V was cut by 0 bases and J by 1 base, with 6 bases left in between. Germline CDR1 SGDLS, CDR2 YYNGEE. The CDR3 protein is CASSVVAGTDTQYF. The CDR3 DNA reads TGTGCCAGCAGCGTAGTGGCTGGCACAGATACGCAGTATTTT.

The chain joins TRBV10-2 to TRBJ2-5, with TRBD2 identical over 14 bases. CDR3 length equals 14 residues. The germline CDR1 and CDR2 sequences are WSHSY and SAAADI. Trimming cost V 9 bases and J 2 bases; bases outside gene matches: 2. In DNA form, the CDR3 reads TGCGCCAGTGGACTAGCGGGGGGTCAAGAGACCCAGTACTTC. Protein product: CASGLAGGQETQYF.